This is a list of T cell receptor beta chains from one sample in a study of T cell repertoires in cytomegalovirus infection. TCRdb re-analysed the reads in MiXCR, keeping a single row per CDR3 protein. The sample contains a few hundred thousand distinct CDR3 sequences, over 15% of which appear only once. What was sequenced was CD8+ T cells from PBMCs. These receptors came from a human donor in good health (CMV status not recorded). Some clones in this sample may be carry-over from other donors' samples. CDR3s include the opening cysteine and the closing phenylalanine or tryptophan.

j_call	v_call	cdr3_aa
TRBJ2-7	TRBV7-8	CASSVRGTGPSYEQYF
TRBJ1-1	TRBV2	CASSRGGELSTEAFF
TRBJ2-3	TRBV2	CAKEGYKDTQYF
TRBJ2-7	TRBV29-1	CSAWDRLSYEQYF
TRBJ2-1	TRBV2	CASDTGEGSYNEQFF
TRBJ1-1	TRBV7-9	CASSLVSEGRTEAFF
TRBJ2-2	TRBV7-2	CASSVTVPNTGELFF
TRBJ1-1	TRBV12-3/TRBV12-4	CASSWDLGGTEAFF
TRBJ1-1	TRBV27	CASTMAGGGSEAFF
TRBJ1-1	TRBV7-6	CASSLTGGTEAFF
TRBJ2-3	TRBV29-1	CSVEVTSGGGDTQYF
TRBJ1-5	TRBV29-1	CSVSTGGPYSNQPQHF
TRBJ2-1	TRBV7-2	CASSDVAGGKNEQFF
TRBJ1-2	TRBV5-5	CASSFRSNYGYTF
TRBJ2-7	TRBV5-6	CASSWGGQGTYEQYF